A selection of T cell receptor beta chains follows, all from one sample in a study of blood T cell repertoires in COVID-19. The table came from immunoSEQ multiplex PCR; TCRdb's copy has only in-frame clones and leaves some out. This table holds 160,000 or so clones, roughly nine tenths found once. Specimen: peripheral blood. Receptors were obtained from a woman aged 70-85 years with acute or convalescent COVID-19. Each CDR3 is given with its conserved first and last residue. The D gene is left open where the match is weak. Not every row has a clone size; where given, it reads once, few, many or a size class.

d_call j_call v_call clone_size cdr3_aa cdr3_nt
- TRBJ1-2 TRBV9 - CASSTPTGNYGYTF TGTGCCAGCAGCACCCCGACAGGAAACTATGGCTACACCTTC
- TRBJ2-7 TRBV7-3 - CASSSRDTVYEQYF TGTGCCAGCAGCTCCCGGGACACCGTCTACGAGCAGTACTTC
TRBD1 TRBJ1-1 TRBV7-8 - CASSFDRGNTEAFF TGTGCCAGCAGCTTCGACAGGGGGAACACTGAAGCTTTCTTT
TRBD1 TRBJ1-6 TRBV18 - CASSPEPPGQGRSPLHF TGTGCCAGCTCACCCGAGCCCCCGGGACAGGGACGTTCACCCCTCCACTTT
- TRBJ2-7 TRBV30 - CAWSVRLNSYEQYF TGTGCCTGGAGTGTACGGTTAAACTCTTACGAGCAGTACTTC
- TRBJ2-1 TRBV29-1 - CSVEVLEGNEQFF TGCAGCGTTGAAGTTCTGGAGGGGAATGAGCAGTTCTTC
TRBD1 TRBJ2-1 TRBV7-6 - CASSPRRTLTGLVGNEQFF TGTGCCAGCAGCCCCCGCCGGACGCTGACAGGGTTAGTCGGAAATGAGCAGTTCTTC
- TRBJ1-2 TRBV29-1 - CSVSDSSYTF TGCAGCGTGTCGGACAGCAGCTACACCTTC
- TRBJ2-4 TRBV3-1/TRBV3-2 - CASSQVKTGAKNIQYF TGTGCCAGCAGCCAAGTAAAGACGGGAGCCAAAAACATTCAGTACTTC
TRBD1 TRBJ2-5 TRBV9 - CASSVAWDSSNQETQYF TGTGCCAGCAGCGTAGCCTGGGACAGCTCAAACCAAGAGACCCAGTACTTC
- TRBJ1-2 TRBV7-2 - CASSLYRDPPEGYTF TGTGCCAGCAGCTTATACAGGGACCCTCCCGAAGGCTACACCTTC
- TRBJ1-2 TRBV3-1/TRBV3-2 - CASSQGTKRRTF TGTGCCAGCAGCCAAGGGACAAAACGACGCACCTTC
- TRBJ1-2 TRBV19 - CASTQDRSHGTDGYTF TGTGCCAGTACCCAAGACAGATCCCACGGGACTGATGGCTACACCTTC
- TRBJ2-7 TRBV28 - CASSTGSSLEQYF TGTGCCAGCAGTACGGGTTCATCCTTGGAGCAGTACTTC
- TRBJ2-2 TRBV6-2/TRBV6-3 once CASSQTGELFF TGTGCCAGCAGTCAAACCGGGGAGCTGTTTTTT
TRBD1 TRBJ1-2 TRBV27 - CASSGQGARGYTF TGTGCCAGCAGTGGGCAGGGGGCTCGTGGCTACACCTTC
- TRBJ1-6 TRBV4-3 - CASSQGAGGLGSPLHF TGCGCCAGCAGCCAAGGAGCGGGGGGGCTGGGTTCACCCCTCCACTTT
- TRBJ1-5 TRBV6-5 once CASSRAGIMDQPQHF TGTGCCAGCAGTAGGGCAGGGATCATGGATCAGCCCCAGCATTTT
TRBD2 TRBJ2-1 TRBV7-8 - CASTKEISGRASQFF TGTGCCAGCACCAAAGAAATTAGCGGGAGGGCTTCGCAGTTCTTC
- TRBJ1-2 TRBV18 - CASSPPGGGRYGYTF TGTGCCAGCTCACCACCGGGGGGAGGCCGCTATGGCTACACCTTC
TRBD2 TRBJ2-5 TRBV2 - CASEIAGETQYF TGTGCCAGCGAAATAGCGGGAGAGACCCAGTACTTC